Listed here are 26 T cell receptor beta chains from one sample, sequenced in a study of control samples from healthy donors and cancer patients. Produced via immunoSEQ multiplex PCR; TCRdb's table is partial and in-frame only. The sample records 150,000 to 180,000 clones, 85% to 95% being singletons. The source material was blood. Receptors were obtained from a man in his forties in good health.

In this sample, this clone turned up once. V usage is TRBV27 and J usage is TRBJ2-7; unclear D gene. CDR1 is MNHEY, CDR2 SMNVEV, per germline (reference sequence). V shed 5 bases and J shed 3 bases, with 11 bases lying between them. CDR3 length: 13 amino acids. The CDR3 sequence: CASSAAGFYEQYF. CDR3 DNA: TGTGCCAGCAGTGCAGCCGGGTTCTACGAGCAGTACTTC.

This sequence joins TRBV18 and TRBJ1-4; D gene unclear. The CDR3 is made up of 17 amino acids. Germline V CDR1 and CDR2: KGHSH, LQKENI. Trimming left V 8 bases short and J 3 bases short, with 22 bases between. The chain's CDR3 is CASSGGPSGRANEKLFF. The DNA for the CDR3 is TGTGCCAGCAGCGGCGGGCCCTCGGGGAGAGCTAATGAAAAACTGTTTTTT.

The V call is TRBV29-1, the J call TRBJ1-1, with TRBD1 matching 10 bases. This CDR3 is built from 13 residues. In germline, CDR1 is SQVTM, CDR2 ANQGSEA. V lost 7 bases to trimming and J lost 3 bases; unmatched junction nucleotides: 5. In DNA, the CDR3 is TGCAGCGCTATGACAGGGGGCGACACTGAAGCTTTCTTT. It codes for CSAMTGGDTEAFF. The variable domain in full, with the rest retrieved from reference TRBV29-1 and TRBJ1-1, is SAVISQKPSRDICQRGTSLTIQCQVDSQVTMMFWYRQQPGQSLTLIATANQGSEATYESGFVIDKFPISRPNLTFSTLTVSNMSPEDSSIYLCSAMTGGDTEAFFGQGTRLTVV.

The CDR3, as DNA: TGTGCCAGCAGCCTTGGACAGGGGTTAAGACAGCCCCAGCATTTT. It is translated as CASSLGQGLRQPQHF. The chain is built from TRBV5-6 and TRBJ1-5; 9 bases fit TRBD1. The CDR3 extends over 15 amino acids. Trimming took 4 bases from V and 7 from J; bases not matched to a gene: 9. Per the germline V gene, CDR1 is SGHDT and CDR2 is YYEEEE.

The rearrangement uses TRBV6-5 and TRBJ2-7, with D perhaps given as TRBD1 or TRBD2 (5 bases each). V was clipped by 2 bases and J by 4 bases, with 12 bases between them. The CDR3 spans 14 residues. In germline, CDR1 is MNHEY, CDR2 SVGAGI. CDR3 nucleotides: TGTGCCAGCAGTTACCAGGGAGTGAATTACGAGCAGTACTTC. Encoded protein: CASSYQGVNYEQYF.

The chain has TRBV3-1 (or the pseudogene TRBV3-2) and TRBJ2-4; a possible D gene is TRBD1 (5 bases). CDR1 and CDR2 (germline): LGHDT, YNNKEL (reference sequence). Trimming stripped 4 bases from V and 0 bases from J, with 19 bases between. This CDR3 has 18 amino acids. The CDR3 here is CASSPRAWQALAKNIQYF. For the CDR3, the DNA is TGTGCCAGCAGCCCCAGGGCTTGGCAGGCCCTAGCCAAAAACATTCAGTACTTC.

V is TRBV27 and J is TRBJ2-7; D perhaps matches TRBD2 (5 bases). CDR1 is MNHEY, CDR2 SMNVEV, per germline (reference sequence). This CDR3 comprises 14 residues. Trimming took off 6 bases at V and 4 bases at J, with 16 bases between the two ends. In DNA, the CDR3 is TGTGCCAGCAGCGCGAGCCGGGGATTTTACGAGCAGTACTTC. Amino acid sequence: CASSASRGFYEQYF.

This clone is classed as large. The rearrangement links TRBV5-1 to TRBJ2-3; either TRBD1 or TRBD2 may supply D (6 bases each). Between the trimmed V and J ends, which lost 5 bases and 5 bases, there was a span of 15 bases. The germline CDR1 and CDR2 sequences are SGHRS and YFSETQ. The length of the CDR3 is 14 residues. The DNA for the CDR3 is TGCGCCAGCAGTGAGGGGGGTGTGAGAGATACGCAGTATTTT. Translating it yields CASSEGGVRDTQYF.

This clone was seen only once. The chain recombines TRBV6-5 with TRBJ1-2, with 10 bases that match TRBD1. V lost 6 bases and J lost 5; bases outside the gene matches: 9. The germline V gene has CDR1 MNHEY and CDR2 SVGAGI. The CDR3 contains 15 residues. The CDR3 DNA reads TGTGCCAGCAGCGACCCGGGACAGGGGATTTATGGCTACACCTTC. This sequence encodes CASSDPGQGIYGYTF.

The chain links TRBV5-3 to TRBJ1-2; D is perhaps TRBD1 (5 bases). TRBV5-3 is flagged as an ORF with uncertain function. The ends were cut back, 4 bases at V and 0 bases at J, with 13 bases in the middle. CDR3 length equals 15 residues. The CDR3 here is CARSPLDRPNYGYTF. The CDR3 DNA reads TGTGCCAGAAGCCCCCTCGACAGACCTAACTATGGCTACACCTTC.

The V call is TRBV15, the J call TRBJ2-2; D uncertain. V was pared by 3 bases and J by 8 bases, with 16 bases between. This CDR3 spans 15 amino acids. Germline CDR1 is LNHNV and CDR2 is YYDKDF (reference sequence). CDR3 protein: CATSSVLALSGELFF. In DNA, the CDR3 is TGTGCCACCAGCAGTGTATTGGCCCTTTCGGGGGAGCTGTTTTTT.

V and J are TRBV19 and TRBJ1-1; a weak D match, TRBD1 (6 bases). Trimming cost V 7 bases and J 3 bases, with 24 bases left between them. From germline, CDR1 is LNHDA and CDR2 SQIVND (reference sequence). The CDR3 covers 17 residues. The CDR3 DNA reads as TGTGCCAGTACCGAGGTGGGGGCCCCGGTAAAAGACACTGAAGCTTTCTTT. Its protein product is CASTEVGAPVKDTEAFF.

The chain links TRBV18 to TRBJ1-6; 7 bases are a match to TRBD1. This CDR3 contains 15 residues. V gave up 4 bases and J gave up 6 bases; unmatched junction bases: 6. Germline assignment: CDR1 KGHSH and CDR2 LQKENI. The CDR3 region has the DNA TGTGCCAGCTCACTTACACAGGGGCCTAATTCACCCCTCCACTTT. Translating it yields CASSLTQGPNSPLHF.

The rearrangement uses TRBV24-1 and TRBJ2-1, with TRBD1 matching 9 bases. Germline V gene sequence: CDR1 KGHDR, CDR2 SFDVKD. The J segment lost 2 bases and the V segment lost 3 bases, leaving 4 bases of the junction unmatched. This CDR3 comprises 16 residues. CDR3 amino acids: CATSDQGQGAYNEQFF. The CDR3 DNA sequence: TGTGCCACCAGTGATCAGGGACAGGGAGCCTACAATGAGCAGTTCTTC.

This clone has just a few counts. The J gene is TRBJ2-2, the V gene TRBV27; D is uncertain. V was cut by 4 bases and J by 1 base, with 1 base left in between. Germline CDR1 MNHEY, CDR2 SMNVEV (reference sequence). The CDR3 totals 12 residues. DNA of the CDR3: TGTGCCAGCAGTTGGAACACCGGGGAGCTGTTTTTT. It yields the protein CASSWNTGELFF.

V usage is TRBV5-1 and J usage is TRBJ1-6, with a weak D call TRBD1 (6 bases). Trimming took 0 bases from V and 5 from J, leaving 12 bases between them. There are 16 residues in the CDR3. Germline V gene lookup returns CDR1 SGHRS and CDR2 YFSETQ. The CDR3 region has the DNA TGCGCCAGCAGCTTGGAGGGGACAAGGAATAATTCACCCCTCCACTTT. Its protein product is CASSLEGTRNNSPLHF.

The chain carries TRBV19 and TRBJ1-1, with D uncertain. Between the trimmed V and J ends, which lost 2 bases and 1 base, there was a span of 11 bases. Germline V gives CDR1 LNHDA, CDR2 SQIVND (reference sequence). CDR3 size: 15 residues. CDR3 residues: CASSISGGANTEAFF. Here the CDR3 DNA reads TGTGCCAGTAGTATATCGGGAGGTGCGAACACTGAAGCTTTCTTT.

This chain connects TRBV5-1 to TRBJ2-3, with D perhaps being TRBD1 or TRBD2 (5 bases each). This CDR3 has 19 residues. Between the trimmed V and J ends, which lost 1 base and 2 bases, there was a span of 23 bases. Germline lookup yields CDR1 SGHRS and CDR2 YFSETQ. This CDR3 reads CASSLWDETWQHFTDTQYF. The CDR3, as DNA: TGCGCCAGCAGCTTGTGGGACGAAACGTGGCAACACTTCACAGATACGCAGTATTTT.

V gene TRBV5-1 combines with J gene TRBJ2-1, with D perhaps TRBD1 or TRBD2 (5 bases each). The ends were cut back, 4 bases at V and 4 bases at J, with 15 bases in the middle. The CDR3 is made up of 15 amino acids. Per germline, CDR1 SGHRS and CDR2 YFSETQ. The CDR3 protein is CASSVTRGVYNEQFF. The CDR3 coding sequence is TGCGCCAGCAGCGTGACCAGAGGGGTATACAATGAGCAGTTCTTC. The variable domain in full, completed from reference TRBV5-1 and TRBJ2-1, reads KAGVTQTPRYLIKTRGQQVTLSCSPISGHRSVSWYQQTPGQGLQFLFEYFSETQRNKGNFPGRFSGRQFSNSRSEMNVSTLELGDSALYLCASSVTRGVYNEQFFGPGTRLTVL.

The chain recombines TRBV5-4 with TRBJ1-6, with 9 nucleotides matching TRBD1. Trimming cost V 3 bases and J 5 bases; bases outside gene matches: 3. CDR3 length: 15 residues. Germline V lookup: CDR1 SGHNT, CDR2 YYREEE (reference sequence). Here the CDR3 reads CASSSRQGDNSPLHF. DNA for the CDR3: TGTGCCAGCAGCTCCCGACAGGGGGATAATTCACCCCTCCACTTT.

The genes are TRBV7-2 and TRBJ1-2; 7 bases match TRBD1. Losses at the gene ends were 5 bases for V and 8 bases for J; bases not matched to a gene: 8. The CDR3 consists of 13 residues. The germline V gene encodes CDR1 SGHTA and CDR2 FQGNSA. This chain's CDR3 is CASSVRGGEGYTF. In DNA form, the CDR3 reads TGTGCCAGCAGCGTCAGGGGGGGAGAAGGCTACACCTTC.

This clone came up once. The CDR3 nucleotides read TGTGCCAGCAGCTTAGCGTTCGAGGGATTAGCCTACGAGCAGTACTTC. Its translation is CASSLAFEGLAYEQYF. This chain links TRBV7-8 with TRBJ2-7; D is perhaps TRBD2 (5 bases). V was pared by 0 bases and J by 2 bases, with 14 bases between. CDR1 is SGHVS and CDR2 is FQNEAQ in the germline V gene. The CDR3 runs to 16 residues.

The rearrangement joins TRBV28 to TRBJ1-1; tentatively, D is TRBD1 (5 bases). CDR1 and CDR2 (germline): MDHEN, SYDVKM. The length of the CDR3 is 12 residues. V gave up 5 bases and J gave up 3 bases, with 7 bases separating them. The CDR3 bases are TGTGCCAGCAGTCAGGGCGACACTGAAGCTTTCTTT. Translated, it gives CASSQGDTEAFF. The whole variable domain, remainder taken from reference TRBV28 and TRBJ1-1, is DVKVTQSSRYLVKRTGEKVFLECVQDMDHENMFWYRQDPGLGLRLIYFSYDVKMKEKGDIPEGYSVSREKKERFSLILESASTNQTSMYLCASSQGDTEAFFGQGTRLTVV.

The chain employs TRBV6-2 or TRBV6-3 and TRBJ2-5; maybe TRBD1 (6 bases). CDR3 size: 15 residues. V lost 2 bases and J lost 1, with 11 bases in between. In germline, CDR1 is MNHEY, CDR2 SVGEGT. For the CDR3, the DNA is TGTGCCAGCAGTTACGTGGGGGCGCCCCAAGAGACCCAGTACTTC. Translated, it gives CASSYVGAPQETQYF.

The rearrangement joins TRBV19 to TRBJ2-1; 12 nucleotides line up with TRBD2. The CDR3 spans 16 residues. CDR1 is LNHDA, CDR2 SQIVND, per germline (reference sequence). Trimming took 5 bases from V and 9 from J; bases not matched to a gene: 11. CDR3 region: CASSLAGGLWGIEQFF. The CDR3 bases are TGTGCCAGTAGTCTAGCGGGGGGGCTTTGGGGCATTGAGCAGTTCTTC.

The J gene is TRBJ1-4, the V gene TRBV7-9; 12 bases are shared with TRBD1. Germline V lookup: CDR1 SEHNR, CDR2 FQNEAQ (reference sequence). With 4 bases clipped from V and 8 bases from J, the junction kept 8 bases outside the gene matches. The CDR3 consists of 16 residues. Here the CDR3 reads CASSSDMGQGAEKLFF. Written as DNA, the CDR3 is TGTGCCAGCAGCTCTGATATGGGACAGGGGGCGGAAAAACTGTTTTTT.